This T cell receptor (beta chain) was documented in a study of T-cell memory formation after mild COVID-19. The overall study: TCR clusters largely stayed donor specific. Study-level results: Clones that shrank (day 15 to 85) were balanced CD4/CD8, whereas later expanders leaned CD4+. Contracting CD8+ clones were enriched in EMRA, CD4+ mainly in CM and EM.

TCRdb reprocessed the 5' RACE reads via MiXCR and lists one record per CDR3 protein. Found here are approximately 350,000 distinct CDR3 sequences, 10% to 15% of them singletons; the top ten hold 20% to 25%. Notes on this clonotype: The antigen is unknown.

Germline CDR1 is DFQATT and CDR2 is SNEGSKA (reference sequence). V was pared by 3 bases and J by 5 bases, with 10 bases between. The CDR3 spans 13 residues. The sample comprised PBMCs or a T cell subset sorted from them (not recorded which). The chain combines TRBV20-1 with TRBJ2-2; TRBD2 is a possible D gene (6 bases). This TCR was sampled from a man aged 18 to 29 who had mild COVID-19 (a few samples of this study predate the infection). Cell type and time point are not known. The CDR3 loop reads CSASGGVTGELFF. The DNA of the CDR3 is TGCAGTGCTAGCGGGGGAGTAACCGGGGAGCTGTTTTTT.